Listed below are T cell receptor beta chains from one sample, sequenced in a study of molecular identifiers for immune sequencing clone quantification. From the PCR reads, TCRdb called clonotypes with MiXCR, one entry per CDR3 protein. The table lists 300,000 to 400,000 distinct CDR3 sequences, about 22% of them singletons. The source material was naive CD8+ T cells from blood, with Jurkat cell RNA spiked in. The receptor source for this set is a human donor in good health. Some libraries in this study had Jurkat cell RNA spiked in. Both conserved end residues are part of each CDR3. Fields, in order: clone size, J gene, D gene, V gene, CDR3 DNA, CDR3 protein. A D gene is named only where the DNA matches it firmly. Clone size is not always given. Where it is, it says once, few, many or a class for expanded clones.

clone_size: many
j_call: TRBJ1-5
d_call: TRBD1
v_call: TRBV9
cdr3_nt: TGTGCCAGCAGTGAGGACAGGGCAAATCAGCCCCAGCATTTT
cdr3_aa: CASSEDRANQPQHF

clone_size: many
j_call: TRBJ1-4
d_call: .
v_call: TRBV5-1
cdr3_nt: TGCGCCAGCAGCCCGGACAGCTTTAATGAAAAACTGTTTTTT
cdr3_aa: CASSPDSFNEKLFF

clone_size: .
j_call: TRBJ2-7
d_call: .
v_call: TRBV2
cdr3_nt: TGTGCCAGCAGTGGTGGTGGAGGAGCCTACGAGCAGTACTTC
cdr3_aa: CASSGGGGAYEQYF

clone_size: many
j_call: TRBJ1-5
d_call: .
v_call: TRBV19
cdr3_nt: TGTGCCAGTAGTACTCTTGGTTATAGCAATCAGCCCCAGCATTTT
cdr3_aa: CASSTLGYSNQPQHF

clone_size: many
j_call: TRBJ2-1
d_call: .
v_call: TRBV5-6
cdr3_nt: TGTGCCAGCAGCCCCCGGGACTCCTACAATGAGCAGTTCTTC
cdr3_aa: CASSPRDSYNEQFF

clone_size: many
j_call: TRBJ2-7
d_call: TRBD1
v_call: TRBV7-9
cdr3_nt: TGTGCCAGCAGTCACTGGGACAGGGTGTACGAGCAGTACTTC
cdr3_aa: CASSHWDRVYEQYF

clone_size: many
j_call: TRBJ2-6
d_call: .
v_call: TRBV7-3
cdr3_nt: TGTGCCAGCAGCCCTGTCGGGGAGTCTGGGGCCAACGTCCTGACTTTC
cdr3_aa: CASSPVGESGANVLTF

clone_size: many
j_call: TRBJ2-5
d_call: .
v_call: TRBV27
cdr3_nt: TGTGCCAGCAGTCGTTCCGGGAACCTACAAGAGACCCAGTACTTC
cdr3_aa: CASSRSGNLQETQYF

clone_size: .
j_call: TRBJ2-7
d_call: TRBD2
v_call: TRBV6-2/TRBV6-3
cdr3_nt: TGTGCCAGCAGACGACTAGCGGGAGGATACGAGCAGTACTTC
cdr3_aa: CASRRLAGGYEQYF

clone_size: few
j_call: TRBJ2-7
d_call: TRBD1
v_call: TRBV25-1
cdr3_nt: TGTGCCAGCAGTGAATTTAGGCAGGGGGCCTACGAGCAGTACTTC
cdr3_aa: CASSEFRQGAYEQYF

clone_size: many
j_call: TRBJ1-1
d_call: .
v_call: TRBV5-6
cdr3_nt: TGTGCCAGCAGCTTGGGGCAGGGATTGAACACTGAAGCTTTCTTT
cdr3_aa: CASSLGQGLNTEAFF

clone_size: many
j_call: TRBJ1-1
d_call: TRBD1
v_call: TRBV7-9
cdr3_nt: TGTGCCAGCAGCCCCAGGACAGGGGCCTCTTGGGATTCGTTCTTT
cdr3_aa: CASSPRTGASWDSFF

clone_size: many
j_call: TRBJ1-1
d_call: .
v_call: TRBV6-5
cdr3_nt: TGTGCCAGCAGTCTGGGGGCCTTTTCCCCGAACACTGAAGCTTTCTTT
cdr3_aa: CASSLGAFSPNTEAFF

clone_size: many
j_call: TRBJ2-3
d_call: .
v_call: TRBV12-3/TRBV12-4
cdr3_nt: TGTGCCAGCTCCCAATCCGATACGCAGTATTTT
cdr3_aa: CASSQSDTQYF

clone_size: many
j_call: TRBJ2-7
d_call: TRBD2
v_call: TRBV6-5
cdr3_nt: TGTGCCAGCAGTCCTATAGCGGGGGGCTACGAGCAGTACTTC
cdr3_aa: CASSPIAGGYEQYF

clone_size: many
j_call: TRBJ2-5
d_call: .
v_call: TRBV7-6
cdr3_nt: TGTGCCAGCAGCTTACTTAGCAAAGAGACCCAGTACTTC
cdr3_aa: CASSLLSKETQYF

clone_size: few
j_call: TRBJ1-1
d_call: .
v_call: TRBV4-1
cdr3_nt: TGCGCCAGCAGCCAAGGGTTCACGCACACTGAAGCTTTCTTT
cdr3_aa: CASSQGFTHTEAFF

clone_size: many
j_call: TRBJ1-4
d_call: .
v_call: TRBV7-2
cdr3_nt: TGTGCCAGCAGCTTAGCGCGGTCAGGGTATGAAAAACTGTTTTTT
cdr3_aa: CASSLARSGYEKLFF

clone_size: many
j_call: TRBJ2-7
d_call: .
v_call: TRBV7-9
cdr3_nt: TGTGCCAGCAGCTTTCGACAGGCCCAGGGGTACGAGCAGTACTTC
cdr3_aa: CASSFRQAQGYEQYF

clone_size: many
j_call: TRBJ2-5
d_call: .
v_call: TRBV29-1
cdr3_nt: TGCAGCGTCACTGACCCCGGAGGGACCCAGTACTTC
cdr3_aa: CSVTDPGGTQYF

clone_size: .
j_call: TRBJ1-5
d_call: .
v_call: TRBV4-1
cdr3_nt: TGCGCCGGCAGCCAAGATAGTTTCAATCAGCCCCAGCATTTT
cdr3_aa: CAGSQDSFNQPQHF

clone_size: many
j_call: TRBJ2-7
d_call: .
v_call: TRBV5-1
cdr3_nt: TGCGCCAGCAGCTTGGAAGGGGTCGGGAACGCCTACGAGCAGTACTTC
cdr3_aa: CASSLEGVGNAYEQYF

clone_size: many
j_call: TRBJ1-1
d_call: .
v_call: TRBV2
cdr3_nt: TGTGCCAGCAGTGTCCGGGTCCACACTGAAGCTTTCTTT
cdr3_aa: CASSVRVHTEAFF

clone_size: many
j_call: TRBJ1-5
d_call: .
v_call: TRBV20-1
cdr3_nt: TGCAGTGCTAGAGATCAGAAGGGAAGGATTCAGCCCCAGCATTTT
cdr3_aa: CSARDQKGRIQPQHF

clone_size: many
j_call: TRBJ2-4
d_call: .
v_call: TRBV6-2/TRBV6-3
cdr3_nt: TGTGCCAGCAGTGGAGTGGAGGACGGGAAAAACATTCAGTACTTC
cdr3_aa: CASSGVEDGKNIQYF

clone_size: .
j_call: TRBJ1-2
d_call: TRBD1
v_call: TRBV5-4
cdr3_nt: TGTGCCAGCAGCGGGGGGACAGGGGGCGCGATAGTCTATGGCTACACCTTC
cdr3_aa: CASSGGTGGAIVYGYTF

clone_size: .
j_call: TRBJ2-3
d_call: TRBD2
v_call: TRBV18
cdr3_nt: TGTGCCAGCTCACCACCGATAGCGGGAGAGAGAGATACGCAGTATTTT
cdr3_aa: CASSPPIAGERDTQYF

clone_size: many
j_call: TRBJ2-2
d_call: .
v_call: TRBV7-6
cdr3_nt: TGTGCCAGCAGCTTAGCTTTTGGGTCCGGGGAGCTGTTTTTT
cdr3_aa: CASSLAFGSGELFF

clone_size: many
j_call: TRBJ1-5
d_call: .
v_call: TRBV19
cdr3_nt: TGTGCCAGTAGTATAGGAGGCATACGATTGGGGCAGCCCCAGCATTTT
cdr3_aa: CASSIGGIRLGQPQHF

clone_size: many
j_call: TRBJ2-7
d_call: TRBD1
v_call: TRBV20-1
cdr3_nt: TGCAGTGCTAGCGATGTTGACAGGGGCCCATACGAGCAGTACTTC
cdr3_aa: CSASDVDRGPYEQYF

clone_size: many
j_call: TRBJ1-1
d_call: .
v_call: TRBV20-1
cdr3_nt: TGCAGTGCTAGAGATCGAGTTTTAAACACTGAAGCTTTCTTT
cdr3_aa: CSARDRVLNTEAFF

clone_size: many
j_call: TRBJ1-5
d_call: .
v_call: TRBV9
cdr3_nt: TGTGCCAGCAGCGTTAATAGCAATCAGCCCCAGCATTTT
cdr3_aa: CASSVNSNQPQHF

clone_size: .
j_call: TRBJ1-1
d_call: TRBD1
v_call: TRBV7-2
cdr3_nt: TGTGCCAGTAAGCAGGGGGCGATGGGCACTGAAGCTTTCTTT
cdr3_aa: CASKQGAMGTEAFF

clone_size: .
j_call: TRBJ2-3
d_call: TRBD1
v_call: TRBV27
cdr3_nt: TGTGCCAGCAGTCCACGGACAGGGGCCACAGATACGCAGTATTTT
cdr3_aa: CASSPRTGATDTQYF

clone_size: few
j_call: TRBJ2-3
d_call: TRBD2
v_call: TRBV3-1
cdr3_nt: TGTGCCAGCAGCCAAGATCCCTCCGTACTAGCGGGGGGCCGAGCGGATACGCAGTATTTT
cdr3_aa: CASSQDPSVLAGGRADTQYF

clone_size: many
j_call: TRBJ2-1
d_call: TRBD1
v_call: TRBV7-2
cdr3_nt: TGTGCCAGCAGCTCACCGGGACAGGGTATCAATGAGCAGTTCTTC
cdr3_aa: CASSSPGQGINEQFF

clone_size: .
j_call: TRBJ2-7
d_call: .
v_call: TRBV4-3
cdr3_nt: TGCGCCAGCAGCCAAGAGAAAGGCAACCCCTACGAGCAGTACTTC
cdr3_aa: CASSQEKGNPYEQYF

clone_size: many
j_call: TRBJ2-2
d_call: .
v_call: TRBV7-9
cdr3_nt: TGTGCCAGCACCATCTCCGCCGGGGAGCTGTTTTTT
cdr3_aa: CASTISAGELFF

clone_size: many
j_call: TRBJ2-3
d_call: .
v_call: TRBV6-5
cdr3_nt: TGTGCCAGCAGTTACCGTACTCCATCGAGGTCGGATACGCAGTATTTT
cdr3_aa: CASSYRTPSRSDTQYF

clone_size: many
j_call: TRBJ2-3
d_call: .
v_call: TRBV20-1
cdr3_nt: TGCAGTGCTAGAGGGTCACCCGGCGGGGCGACAGATACGCAGTATTTT
cdr3_aa: CSARGSPGGATDTQYF

clone_size: few
j_call: TRBJ1-1
d_call: .
v_call: TRBV25-1
cdr3_nt: TGTGCCAGCAGTGCCAGGGTTAGGACTGAAGCTTTCTTT
cdr3_aa: CASSARVRTEAFF

clone_size: many
j_call: TRBJ2-5
d_call: TRBD1
v_call: TRBV29-1
cdr3_nt: TGCAGCGTTGATGAGGGGACAGGGACAGAGACCCAGTACTTC
cdr3_aa: CSVDEGTGTETQYF

clone_size: many
j_call: TRBJ2-7
d_call: .
v_call: TRBV7-2
cdr3_nt: TGTGCCAGCAGCTTAGAAGGCAGCTACTACGAGCAGTACTTC
cdr3_aa: CASSLEGSYYEQYF

clone_size: many
j_call: TRBJ2-2
d_call: .
v_call: TRBV29-1
cdr3_nt: TGCAGCGTTGAAGATCGCCAGGAAGCGAACACCGGGGAGCTGTTTTTT
cdr3_aa: CSVEDRQEANTGELFF

clone_size: .
j_call: TRBJ2-1
d_call: TRBD2
v_call: TRBV3-1
cdr3_nt: TGTGCTAGCAGTCTGGTCACTAGCGGGTACCGTGAGCAGTTCTTC
cdr3_aa: CASSLVTSGYREQFF